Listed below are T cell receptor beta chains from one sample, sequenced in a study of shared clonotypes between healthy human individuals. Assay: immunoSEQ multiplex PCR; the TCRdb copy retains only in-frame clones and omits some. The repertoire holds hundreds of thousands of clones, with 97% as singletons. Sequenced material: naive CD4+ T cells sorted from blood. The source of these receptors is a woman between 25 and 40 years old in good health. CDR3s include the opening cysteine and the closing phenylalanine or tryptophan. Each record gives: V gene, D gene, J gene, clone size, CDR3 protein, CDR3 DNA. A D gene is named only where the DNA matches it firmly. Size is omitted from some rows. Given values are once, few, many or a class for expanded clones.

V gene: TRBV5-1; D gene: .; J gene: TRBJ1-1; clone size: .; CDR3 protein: CASRATTGNTEAFF; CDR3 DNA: TGCGCCAGCAGGGCCACGACAGGGAACACTGAAGCTTTCTTT
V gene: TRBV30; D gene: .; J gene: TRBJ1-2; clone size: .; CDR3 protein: CAWSDGGYGYTF; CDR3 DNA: TGTGCCTGGAGTGACGGGGGTTATGGCTACACCTTC
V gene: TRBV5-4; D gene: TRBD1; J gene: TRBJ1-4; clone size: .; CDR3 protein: CASSPGTGGKATNEKLFF; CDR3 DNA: TGTGCCAGCAGCCCCGGGACAGGGGGCAAGGCAACTAATGAAAAACTGTTTTTT
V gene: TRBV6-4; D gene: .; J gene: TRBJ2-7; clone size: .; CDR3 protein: CASREEQYF; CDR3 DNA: TGTGCCAGCAGGGAAGAGCAGTACTTC
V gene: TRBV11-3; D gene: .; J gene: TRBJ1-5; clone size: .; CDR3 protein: CASKDQPQHF; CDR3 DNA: TGTGCCAGCAAAGATCAGCCCCAGCATTTT
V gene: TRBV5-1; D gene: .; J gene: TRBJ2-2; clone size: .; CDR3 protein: CASSFIEANTGELFF; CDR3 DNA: TGCGCCAGCAGCTTTATTGAAGCGAACACCGGGGAGCTGTTTTTT
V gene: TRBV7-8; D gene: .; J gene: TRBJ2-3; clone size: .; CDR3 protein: CASTKSGPGRDTQYF; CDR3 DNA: TGTGCCAGCACCAAGTCGGGCCCAGGGCGAGATACGCAGTATTTT
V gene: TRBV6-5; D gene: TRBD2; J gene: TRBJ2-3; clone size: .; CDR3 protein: CASAGGLSTDTQYF; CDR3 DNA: TGTGCCAGCGCGGGGGGACTAAGCACAGATACGCAGTATTTT
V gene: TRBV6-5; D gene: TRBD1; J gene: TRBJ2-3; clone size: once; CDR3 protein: CATGDRGATDTQYF; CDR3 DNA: TGTGCCACGGGGGACAGGGGAGCCACAGATACGCAGTATTTT
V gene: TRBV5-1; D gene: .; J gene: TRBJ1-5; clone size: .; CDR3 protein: CASSLEDSRFQPQHF; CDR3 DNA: TGCGCCAGCAGCTTGGAGGATTCACGCTTCCAGCCCCAGCATTTT
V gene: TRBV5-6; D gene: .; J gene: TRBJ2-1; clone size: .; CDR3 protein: CASSLERTWDNEQFF; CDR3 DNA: TGTGCCAGCAGCTTGGAACGGACGTGGGACAATGAGCAGTTCTTC
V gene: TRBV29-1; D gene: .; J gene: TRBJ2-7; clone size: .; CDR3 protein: CSVEDLGEQYF; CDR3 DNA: TGCAGCGTTGAAGATCTGGGGGAGCAGTACTTC
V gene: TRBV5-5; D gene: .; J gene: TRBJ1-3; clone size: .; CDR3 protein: CASSIPGEAGNTIYF; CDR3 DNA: TGTGCCAGCAGCATACCAGGGGAGGCTGGAAACACCATATATTTT
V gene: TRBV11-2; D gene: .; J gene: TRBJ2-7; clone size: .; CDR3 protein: CASSPGAGTYEQYF; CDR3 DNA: TGTGCCAGCAGCCCCGGGGCAGGAACCTACGAGCAGTACTTC
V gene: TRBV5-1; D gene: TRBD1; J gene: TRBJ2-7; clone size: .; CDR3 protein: CASSQRQGAYEQYF; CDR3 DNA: TGCGCCAGCAGCCAACGACAGGGGGCCTACGAGCAGTACTTC
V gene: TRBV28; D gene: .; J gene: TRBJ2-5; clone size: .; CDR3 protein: CASSRGVIQETQYF; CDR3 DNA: TGTGCCAGCAGTCGCGGGGTGATCCAAGAGACCCAGTACTTC
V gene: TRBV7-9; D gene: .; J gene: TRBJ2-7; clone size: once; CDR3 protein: CASSILTGWGATTEQYF; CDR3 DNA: TGTGCCAGCAGCATCCTGACAGGGTGGGGGGCTACTACCGAGCAGTACTTC
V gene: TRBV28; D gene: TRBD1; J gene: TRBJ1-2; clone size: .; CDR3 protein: CASGWTGGYTF; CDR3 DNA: TGTGCCAGCGGCTGGACAGGGGGCTACACCTTC
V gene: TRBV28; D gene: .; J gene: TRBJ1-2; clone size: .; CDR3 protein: CASSLEGLDGYTF; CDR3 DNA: TGTGCCAGCAGTCTTGAGGGGTTGGATGGCTACACCTTC
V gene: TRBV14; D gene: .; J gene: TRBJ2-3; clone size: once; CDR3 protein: CASSHADTQYF; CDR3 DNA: TGTGCCAGCAGCCACGCAGATACGCAGTATTTT
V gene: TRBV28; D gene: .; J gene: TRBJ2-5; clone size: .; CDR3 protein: CASSPSPGWGQETQYF; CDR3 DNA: TGTGCCAGCAGCCCGAGCCCCGGATGGGGTCAAGAGACCCAGTACTTC
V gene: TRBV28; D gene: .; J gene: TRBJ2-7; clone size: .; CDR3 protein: CASSFLGYEQYF; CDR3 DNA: TGTGCCAGCAGTTTTTTGGGCTACGAGCAGTACTTC
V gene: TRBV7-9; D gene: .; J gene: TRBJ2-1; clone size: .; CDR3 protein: CASSSTFGRIHEQFF; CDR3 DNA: TGTGCCAGCAGCTCAACTTTTGGGCGGATCCATGAGCAGTTCTTC
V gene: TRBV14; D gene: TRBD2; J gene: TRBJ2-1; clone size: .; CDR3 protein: CASSTSGIYNEQFF; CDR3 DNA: TGTGCCAGCTCGACTAGCGGAATCTACAATGAGCAGTTCTTC
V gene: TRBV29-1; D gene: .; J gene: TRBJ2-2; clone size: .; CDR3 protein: CSVGLNTGELFF; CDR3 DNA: TGCAGCGTTGGACTGAACACCGGGGAGCTGTTTTTT
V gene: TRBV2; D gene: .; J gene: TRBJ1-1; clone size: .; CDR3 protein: CASSENSYEAFF; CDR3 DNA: TGTGCCAGCAGTGAAAACAGCTATGAAGCTTTCTTT
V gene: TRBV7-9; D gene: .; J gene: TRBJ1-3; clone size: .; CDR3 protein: CGEGGHTIYF; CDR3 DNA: TGTGGGGAGGGGGGTCACACCATATATTTT
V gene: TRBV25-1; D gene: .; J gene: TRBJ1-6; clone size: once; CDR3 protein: CASSEGRNNSPLHF; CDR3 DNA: TGTGCCAGCAGTGAAGGCCGGAATAATTCACCCCTCCACTTT
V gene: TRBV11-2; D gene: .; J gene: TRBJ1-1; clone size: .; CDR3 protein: CASSLEIRTLTEAFF; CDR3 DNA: TGTGCCAGCAGCTTAGAAATTAGGACACTCACTGAAGCTTTCTTT
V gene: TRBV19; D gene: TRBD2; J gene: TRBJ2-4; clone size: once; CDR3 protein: CASSIGWTSGFAKNIQYF; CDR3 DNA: TGTGCCAGTAGTATAGGATGGACTAGCGGTTTTGCCAAAAACATTCAGTACTTC
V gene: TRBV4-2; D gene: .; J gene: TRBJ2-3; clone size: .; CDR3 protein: CASSQDKRLLRADTQYF; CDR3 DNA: TGTGCCAGCAGCCAAGATAAGCGACTCCTGAGGGCAGATACGCAGTATTTT
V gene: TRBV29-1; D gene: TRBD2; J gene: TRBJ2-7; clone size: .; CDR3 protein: CSAETLAGDGEQYF; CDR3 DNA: TGCAGCGCGGAAACCTTAGCGGGAGATGGGGAGCAGTACTTC
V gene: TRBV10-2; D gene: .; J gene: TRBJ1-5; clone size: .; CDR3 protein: CASSESVLSAPQHF; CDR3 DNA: TGCGCCAGCAGTGAGTCGGTCCTGTCGGCGCCCCAGCATTTT
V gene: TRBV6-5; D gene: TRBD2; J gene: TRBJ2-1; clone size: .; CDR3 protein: CASSLTSDYNEQFF; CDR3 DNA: TGTGCCAGCAGCCTGACTAGCGACTACAATGAGCAGTTCTTC
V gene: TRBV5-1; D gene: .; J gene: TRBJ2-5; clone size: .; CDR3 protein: CASSFSQETQYF; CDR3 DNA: TGCGCCAGCAGCTTTAGCCAAGAGACCCAGTACTTC
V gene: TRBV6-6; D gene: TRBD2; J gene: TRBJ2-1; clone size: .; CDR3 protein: CASSHGTSGHNEQFF; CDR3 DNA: TGTGCCAGCAGTCACGGGACTAGCGGTCACAATGAGCAGTTCTTC
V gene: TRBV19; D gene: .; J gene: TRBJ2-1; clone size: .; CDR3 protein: CASSIGRGHPGEQFF; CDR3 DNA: TGTGCCAGTAGTATTGGTCGCGGACACCCAGGGGAGCAGTTCTTC
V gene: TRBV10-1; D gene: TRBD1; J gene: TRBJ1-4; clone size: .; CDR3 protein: CASNHAGGVSKLFF; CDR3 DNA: TGCGCCAGCAATCATGCAGGGGGAGTCTCTAAACTGTTTTTT
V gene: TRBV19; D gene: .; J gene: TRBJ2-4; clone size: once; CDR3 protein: CASSTSGDIQYF; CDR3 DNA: TGTGCCAGTAGTACCTCAGGGGACATTCAGTACTTC
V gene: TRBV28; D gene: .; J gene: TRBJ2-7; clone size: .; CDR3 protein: CASSLSQAGFYEQYF; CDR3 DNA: TGTGCCAGCAGTTTATCCCAGGCAGGCTTCTACGAGCAGTACTTC
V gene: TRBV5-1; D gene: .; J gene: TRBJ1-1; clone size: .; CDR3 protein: CASSPGVGFDTEAFF; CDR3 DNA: TGCGCCAGCAGCCCGGGGGTTGGTTTTGATACTGAAGCTTTCTTT
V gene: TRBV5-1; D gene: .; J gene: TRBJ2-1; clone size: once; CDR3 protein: CASSPGAEYNEQFF; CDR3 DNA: TGCGCCAGCAGCCCCGGGGCAGAATACAATGAGCAGTTCTTC
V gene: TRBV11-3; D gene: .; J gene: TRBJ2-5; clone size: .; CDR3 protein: CASSLGASVQETQYF; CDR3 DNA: TGTGCCAGCAGCTTAGGCGCTAGCGTCCAAGAGACCCAGTACTTC
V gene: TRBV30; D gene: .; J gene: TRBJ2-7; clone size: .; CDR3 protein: CAWSVGGDSYEQYF; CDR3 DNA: TGTGCCTGGAGTGTAGGTGGGGACTCCTACGAGCAGTACTTC
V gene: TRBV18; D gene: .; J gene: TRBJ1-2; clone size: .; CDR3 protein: CASSLGQPDYGYTF; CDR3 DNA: TGTGCCAGCTCACTTGGACAGCCCGATTATGGCTACACCTTC